This T cell receptor beta chain comes out of a study of blood T cell repertoires in COVID-19. Individuals drawn from under 30 US areas were roughly 18 to 89 years old. The trim removed 5 bases at V and 5 bases at J, leaving 1 base unmatched. The CDR3 consists of 14 residues. The germline V gene encodes CDR1 MNHEY and CDR2 SVGAGI. Clones were sequenced by immunoSEQ multiplex PCR, and TCRdb holds only the in-frame ones, with some missing. The profile shows 400,000 to 550,000 clones, nearly 90% of them singletons. This clone was detected only once. This sequence was found in a woman between 18 and 30 years old with acute COVID-19. The chain joins TRBV6-5 to TRBJ2-5, with TRBD2 identical over 14 bases. Sequencing input: PBMCs or T cells enriched from blood (not recorded which). The CDR3 coding sequence is TGTGCCAGCAGTAGACTAGCGGGAGGGGAGACCCAGTACTTC. Translating it yields CASSRLAGGETQYF.